The clone carrying this TCR beta chain was seen ten or more times. Its antigen is unknown. The protocol attached unique molecular identifiers to individual cDNA molecules. TCRdb reprocessed the 5' RACE reads via MiXCR and lists one record per CDR3 protein. There are just over 95,000 distinct CDR3 sequences in the sample; about 11% occur only once, and approximately 4.7% lies in the top ten. This record comes from a study of early T cells in non-severe SARS-CoV-2 infection. Study-wide findings and caveats: Private and CD4 specificities were missed by VDJdb matching, skewed to anti-spike CD8.

V lost 3 bases, J lost 4 bases, and 7 bases lay in between. The germline V gene encodes CDR1 SQVTM and CDR2 ANQGSEA. The CDR3 totals 13 residues. This chain connects TRBV29-1 to TRBJ2-6; D not resolved. This sample comprised whole blood, obtained at baseline. The clonotype originates from an adult who was a healthcare worker with PCR-confirmed SARS-CoV-2 infection or an uninfected control (not recorded which). The CDR3 here is CSVEERGANVLTF. DNA of the CDR3: TGCAGCGTTGAGGAGCGCGGGGCCAACGTCCTGACTTTC.